This TCR beta chain was profiled in a study of cytomegalovirus exposure and HLA in healthy donors. This clone was counted a single time. The antigen remains unidentified. Trimming took off 3 bases at V and 4 bases at J, with 8 bases between the two ends. Germline CDR1 is SGHRS and CDR2 is YFSETQ. The CDR3 covers 12 residues. Researchers ran the PCR with 60 Vbeta and 13 Jbeta primers. Sequencing used immunoSEQ multiplex PCR; TCRdb keeps in-frame clones, though not all of them. The sample holds around 150,000 clones; 65% to 80% are singletons and the top ten take under 2.5%. General study results and limits: TCR beta sequences reportedly predicted the HLA-A and HLA-B alleles of most subjects accurately. The listing of 150 to 200 TCR beta chains classed them as cytomegalovirus-associated.

The donors (healthy individuals) were bone marrow donors. This TCR derives from a man aged 35-49 years in good health and CMV-seronegative. The specimen was PBMCs. V gene TRBV5-1 combines with J gene TRBJ2-7; D might be TRBD1 (5 bases). The CDR3, as DNA: TGCGCCAGCAGCTCGCAGGGATACGAGCAGTACTTC. Encoded protein: CASSSQGYEQYF. The entire variable domain, with the rest obtained from reference TRBV5-1 and TRBJ2-7, is as follows: KAGVTQTPRYLIKTRGQQVTLSCSPISGHRSVSWYQQTPGQGLQFLFEYFSETQRNKGNFPGRFSGRQFSNSRSEMNVSTLELGDSALYLCASSSQGYEQYFGPGTRLTVT.